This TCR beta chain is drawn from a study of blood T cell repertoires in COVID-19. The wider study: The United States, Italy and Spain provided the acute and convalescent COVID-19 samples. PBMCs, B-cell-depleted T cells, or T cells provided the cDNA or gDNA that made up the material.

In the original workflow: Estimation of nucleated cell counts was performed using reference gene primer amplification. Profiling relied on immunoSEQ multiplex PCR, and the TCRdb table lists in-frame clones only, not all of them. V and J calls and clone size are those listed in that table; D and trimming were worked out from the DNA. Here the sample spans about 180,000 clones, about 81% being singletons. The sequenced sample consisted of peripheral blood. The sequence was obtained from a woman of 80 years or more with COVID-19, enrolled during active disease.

The CDR3 nucleotides read TGTGCCAGCAATGGGGAGGGCTTAGAGACCCAGTACTTC. This gives the protein CASNGEGLETQYF. This sequence joins TRBV2 and TRBJ2-5; 7 bases match TRBD2. This CDR3 region has 13 residues. V shed 7 bases and J 4 bases; nucleotides not matched to a gene: 6. CDR1 and CDR2 from the germline V gene are SNHLY and FYNNEI.